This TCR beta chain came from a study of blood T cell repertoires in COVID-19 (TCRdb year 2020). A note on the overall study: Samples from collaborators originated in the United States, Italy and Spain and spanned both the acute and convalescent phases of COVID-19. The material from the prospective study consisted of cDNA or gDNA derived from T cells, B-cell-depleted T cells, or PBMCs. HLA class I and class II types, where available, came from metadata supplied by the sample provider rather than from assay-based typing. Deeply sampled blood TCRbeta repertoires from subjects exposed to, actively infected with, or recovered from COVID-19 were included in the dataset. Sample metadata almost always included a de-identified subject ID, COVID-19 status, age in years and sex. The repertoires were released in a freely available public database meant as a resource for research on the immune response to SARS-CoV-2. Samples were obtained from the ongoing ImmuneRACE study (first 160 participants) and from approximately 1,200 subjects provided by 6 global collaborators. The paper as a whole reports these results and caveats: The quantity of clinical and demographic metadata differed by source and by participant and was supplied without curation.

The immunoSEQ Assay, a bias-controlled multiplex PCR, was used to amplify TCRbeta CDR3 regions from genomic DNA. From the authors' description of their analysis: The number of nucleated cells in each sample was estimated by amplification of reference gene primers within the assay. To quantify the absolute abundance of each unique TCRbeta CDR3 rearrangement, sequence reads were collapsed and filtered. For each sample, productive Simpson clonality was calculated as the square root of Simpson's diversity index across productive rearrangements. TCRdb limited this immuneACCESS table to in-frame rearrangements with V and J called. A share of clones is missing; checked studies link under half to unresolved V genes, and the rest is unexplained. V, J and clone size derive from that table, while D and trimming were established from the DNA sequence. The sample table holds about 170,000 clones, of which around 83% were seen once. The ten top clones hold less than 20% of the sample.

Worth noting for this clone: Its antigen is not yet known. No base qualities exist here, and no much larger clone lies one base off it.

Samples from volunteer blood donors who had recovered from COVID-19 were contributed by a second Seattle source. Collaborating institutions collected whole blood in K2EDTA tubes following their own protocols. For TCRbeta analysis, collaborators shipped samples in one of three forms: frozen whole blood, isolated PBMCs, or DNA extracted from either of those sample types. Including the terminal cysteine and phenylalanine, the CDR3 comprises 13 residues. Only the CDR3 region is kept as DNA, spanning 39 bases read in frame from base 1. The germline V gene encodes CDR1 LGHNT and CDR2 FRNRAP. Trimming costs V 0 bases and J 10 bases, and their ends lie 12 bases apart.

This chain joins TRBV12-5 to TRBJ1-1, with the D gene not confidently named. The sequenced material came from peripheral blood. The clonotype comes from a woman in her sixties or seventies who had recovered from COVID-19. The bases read TGTGCTAGTGGTTTGGTACGCCGGGGTGGAGCTTTCTTT. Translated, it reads CASGLVRRGGAFF.